These 5 T cell receptor beta chains came from one sample sequenced in a study of early T cells in non-severe SARS-CoV-2 infection. TCRdb processed the 5' RACE reads anew with MiXCR; each CDR3 protein has one entry. This table has 20,000 to 30,000 distinct CDR3 sequences, around 5.1% appearing once. Sequencing was performed on whole blood. These receptors were collected from an adult who was a healthcare worker with PCR-confirmed SARS-CoV-2 infection or an uninfected control (not recorded which).

This clonotype was detected a few times. The chain uses TRBV28 and TRBJ1-4; D call uncertain. The CDR3 spans 15 residues. Per the germline V gene, CDR1 is MDHEN and CDR2 is SYDVKM. The V and J ends lost 5 bases and 8 bases respectively, with 18 bases between them. CDR3 nucleotides: TGTGCCAGCAGTACACCTTTTGTAGGGAACGAAAAACTGTTTTTT. Protein product: CASSTPFVGNEKLFF. Variable domain in full (rest from reference TRBV28 and TRBJ1-4): DVKVTQSSRYLVKRTGEKVFLECVQDMDHENMFWYRQDPGLGLRLIYFSYDVKMKEKGDIPEGYSVSREKKERFSLILESASTNQTSMYLCASSTPFVGNEKLFFGSGTQLSVL.

In its sample, this clonotype was seen many times. The DNA for the CDR3 is TGTGCAAGTCGCTTAGACCACCTCCGGGACAGGGACGAAAAACTGTTTTTT. This codes for CASRLDHLRDRDEKLFF. The J gene is TRBJ1-4, the V gene TRBV12-2; the table names TRBD1, a call not compared with the DNA. TRBV12-2 counts as a pseudogene. The CDR3 length is 17 residues.

This clonotype appeared many times. The J gene is TRBJ2-5, the V gene TRBV11-2, with D uncertain. The germline CDR1 and CDR2 sequences are SGHAT and FQNNGV. The CDR3 consists of 14 residues. V was pared by 5 bases and J by 1 base, with 11 bases between. The CDR3 coding sequence is TGTGCCAGCAGCCTGGGCCCAAGCCAAGAGACCCAGTACTTC. This translates into CASSLGPSQETQYF.

In its sample, this clonotype was seen a few times. The chain uses TRBV9 and TRBJ2-7, with D possibly matching TRBD1 (5 bases). The germline gives CDR1 SGDLS, CDR2 YYNGEE. V was cut by 3 bases and J by 2 bases, with 15 bases left in between. This CDR3 contains 15 residues. CDR3 protein: CASSARSLGPYEQYF. The DNA for the CDR3 is TGTGCCAGCAGCGCTCGTTCCTTGGGGCCCTACGAGCAGTACTTC. The variable domain in full, with the rest retrieved from reference TRBV9 and TRBJ2-7, is DSGVTQTPKHLITATGQRVTLRCSPRSGDLSVYWYQQSLDQGLQFLIQYYNGEERAKGNILERFSAQQFPDLHSELNLSSLELGDSALYFCASSARSLGPYEQYFGPGTRLTVT.

This clonotype has ten or more counts. The chain has TRBV29-1 and TRBJ1-1; D is uncertain. Trimming took off 4 bases at V and 6 bases at J, with 15 bases between the two ends. Germline loops: CDR1 SQVTM, CDR2 ANQGSEA. This CDR3 has 13 amino acids. In DNA form, the CDR3 reads TGCAGCGTTGTCTTTCACCAAACACCTGAAGCTTTCTTT. Translating it yields CSVVFHQTPEAFF.